Given below is one TCR beta chain in context. Only in-frame clones appear in the TCRdb table, and some are missing; sequencing was by immunoSEQ multiplex PCR. This sample has some 390,000 clones, with 70% to 90% found just once. The data derive from a study of blood T cell repertoires in COVID-19. The CDR3 sequence is 12 residues long. J lost 14 bases, V lost 4 bases, and 6 bases had no gene match. CDR1 and CDR2 (germline): SGHTA, FQGNSA. Patients from Seattle were sampled longitudinally, starting during active infection. The gene calls are TRBV7-2 and TRBJ1-4; TRBD1 matches at 8 bases. This sequence was found in a middle-aged woman with COVID-19, enrolled during active disease. The source material was peripheral blood. In nucleotides, the CDR3 is TGTGCCAGCAGCTCATACAGGGGGGGCCTGTTTTTT. This gives the protein CASSSYRGGLFF.